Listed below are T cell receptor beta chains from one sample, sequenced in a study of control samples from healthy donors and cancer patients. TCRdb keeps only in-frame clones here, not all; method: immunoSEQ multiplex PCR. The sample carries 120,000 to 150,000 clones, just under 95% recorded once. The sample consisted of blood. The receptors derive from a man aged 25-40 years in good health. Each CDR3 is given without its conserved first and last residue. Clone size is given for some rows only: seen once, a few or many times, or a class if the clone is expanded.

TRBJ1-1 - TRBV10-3 AISESRMNTEAF
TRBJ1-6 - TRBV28 ASREFWDLNNSPLH
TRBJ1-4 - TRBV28 ASSLSGATNEKLF
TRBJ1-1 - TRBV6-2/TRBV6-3 ASSYSGGKAF
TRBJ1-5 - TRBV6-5 ASSYSIVGGQPQH
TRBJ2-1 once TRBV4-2 ASSQDLGLAGNEQF
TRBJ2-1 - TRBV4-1 ASSQDRKREGHEQF
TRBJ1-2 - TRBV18 ASSPAGANYGYT
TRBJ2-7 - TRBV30 AWRVLAGSEQY
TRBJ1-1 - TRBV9 ASSVGQMNTEAF
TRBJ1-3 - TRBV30 ACRTGNTIY
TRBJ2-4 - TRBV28 ASSTRTQLAKNIQY
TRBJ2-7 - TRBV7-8 ASSLEAVNSYEQY
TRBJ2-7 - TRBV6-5 ASSSRARGRSQY
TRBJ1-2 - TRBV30 AWERGPPYGYT
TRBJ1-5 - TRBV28 ASSFPTSPSNQPQH
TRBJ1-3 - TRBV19 ASRNRGNSGNTIY
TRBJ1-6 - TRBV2 ASSAGTGVSPLH
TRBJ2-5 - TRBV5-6 ASSLEGTQY
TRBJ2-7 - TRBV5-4 ASSLDSAGGYEQY
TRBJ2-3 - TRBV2 ASEAGADTQY
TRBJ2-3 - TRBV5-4 ASSLENSAQKLQY
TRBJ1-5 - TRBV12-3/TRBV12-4 ASSPPGNQPQH
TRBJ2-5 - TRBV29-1 SVVAGMETQY
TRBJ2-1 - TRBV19 ASSRLESYNEQF
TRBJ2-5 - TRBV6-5 ASSYSRGSETQY
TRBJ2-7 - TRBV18 ASSRTEGIEQY
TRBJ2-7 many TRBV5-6 ASSLVASPYEQY
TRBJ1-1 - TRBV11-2 ASSAYGGRGTEAF
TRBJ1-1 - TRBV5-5 ASSTGLVPEAF
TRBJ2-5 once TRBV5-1 ASSAGTQETQY
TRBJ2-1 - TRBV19 ASSTRTGGGASYNEQF
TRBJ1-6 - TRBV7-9 ASSRWKGQGDSPLH
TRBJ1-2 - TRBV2 ASSSGGYGYT
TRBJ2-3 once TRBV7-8 ASRPSRPTSGVPYSTDTQY
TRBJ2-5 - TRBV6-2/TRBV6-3 ASSYGLAGVNPEETQY
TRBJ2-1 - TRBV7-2 ASSPGTGMNEQF
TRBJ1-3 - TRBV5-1 ASSLEGFRSGNTIY
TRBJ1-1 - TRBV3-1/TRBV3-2 ASSQGTFSF
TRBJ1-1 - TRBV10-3 AIREGSRNTEAF
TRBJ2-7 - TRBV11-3 ASSLSDGYEQY
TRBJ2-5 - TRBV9 ASGKGTGIETQY
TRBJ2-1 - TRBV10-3 ATGDSEYNEQF
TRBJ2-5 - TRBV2 ASSQDSGGIVETQY
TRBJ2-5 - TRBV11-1 ASSIPIRGQETQY
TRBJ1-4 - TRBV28 ASSYRETNEKLF
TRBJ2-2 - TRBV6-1 ASSDAGWRTSGELF
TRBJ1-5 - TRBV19 ATSFGTVNQPQH
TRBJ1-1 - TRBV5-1 ASSWGTGEFTEAF
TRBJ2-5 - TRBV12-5 ASGLSPSEETQY
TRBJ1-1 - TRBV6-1 ASSEPRDRVRNTEAF
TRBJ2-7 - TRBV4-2 ASSQDGTGTPYEQY
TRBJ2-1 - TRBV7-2 ASSLDRVGGQF